The TCR beta chain under discussion was sequenced for a study of identifying expanded T cells in peripheral blood (dated by TCRdb to the late 2010s). General notes on the study: Separate aliquots of the same genomic DNA pool were sequenced to produce technical replicates, and four replicates were compared in pairs.

The immunoSEQ Assay, which relies on bias-controlled multiplex PCR amplification of genomic DNA, was used to profile TCRbeta CDR3 regions. Per the authors' processing: The absolute abundance of each unique TCRbeta CDR3 region was quantified after sequences were collapsed and filtered. Two models were used to test differential abundance: a binomial model (Fisher-equivalent) and a beta-binomial model that adds time-dependent variance fitted from healthy donors. Clones with fewer than 5 combined templates were excluded, and clones with Benjamini-Hochberg FDR below 0.01 were called differentially abundant. In the beta-binomial model, variance was expressed as a function of the total template count across the two samples, in the form v = (b*log(k)+a)^2. TCRdb retrieved this table from immuneACCESS and kept in-frame rearrangements only. Not all clones are present; in checked studies, unresolved V genes account for under half, and no reason is known for the remainder. That table supplies the V and J calls and clone size; D and trimming were determined from the DNA. This sample comprises about 85,000 clones, approximately 90% of them detected only once. Of the sample, around 20% falls within the top ten clones.

As regards this clone: Its recognized antigen is unknown. It has no much larger one-base neighbor in the sample; base qualities were not kept.

Here is what the overall study found, with its caveats: Across all healthy-donor time intervals, the beta-binomial model significantly cut both the number of clones called differentially abundant and the false-positive rate. The authors expected biological variance in healthy repertoires might increase further over much longer intervals such as months to years. The binomial model flagged about 1.3 differentially abundant clones between technical replicates, compared with about 16.4 over roughly 2 weeks and approximately 19 over roughly 4 weeks. Across all healthy donors, variance in clone template counts between approximately two-week samples was found to increase significantly with total template count.

No immune events such as infections were documented for the healthy donors during the collection period. To calibrate time-dependent variance in a beta-binomial model of T-cell clone differential abundance, blood repertoires from healthy donors were used as a training cohort. The training cohort comprised ten or so healthy donors, 3 female and 7 male. On average the donors were around 44 years old, and their ages spanned roughly 29 to 70 years. Whole blood from each healthy donor was obtained from a commercial supplier and was collected at three time points around 15 days apart. Genomic DNA was extracted from unsorted whole blood for immunosequencing. The sequencing input was blood. The receptor was isolated from a person aged 18 to 75 in good health.

CDR3 protein: CASSFSLTGGLADTQYF. The nucleotides are TGTGCCAGCAGTTTCTCCCTAACAGGGGGCCTCGCAGATACGCAGTATTTT. Here the chain combines TRBV28 and TRBJ2-3, and TRBD1 matches 9 of the central bases. Via the germline V gene, CDR1 is MDHEN and CDR2 SYDVKM. The V end gives up 3 bases and the J end 4 bases, leaving 11 bases in the junction not matched to a gene. The CDR3 spans 17 residues, from the cysteine through the phenylalanine. The only DNA kept is the CDR3, 51 bases in frame from the first base.